The present TCR beta chain was sequenced within a study of CD8 T cells in ankylosing spondylitis. Study-level points and caveats: Significantly higher representation of disease-linked clones was reported for matched ankylosing spondylitis synovial fluid. Apparently characteristic of ankylosing spondylitis blood was a TCR beta motif (under ten highly homologous variants).

The authors made TCR beta libraries by quantitative 5'-RACE with molecular barcodes. TCRdb processed the 5' RACE reads anew with MiXCR; each CDR3 protein has one entry. Of 85,000 to 100,000 distinct CDR3 sequences in the sample, about 9% were seen once. In this sample, this clonotype turned up a few times. As yet, its antigen is unknown. The clonotype originates from a male donor with ankylosing spondylitis or in good health (not recorded which). Source material: blood, either unsorted or a sorted T cell fraction (not recorded which).

The CDR3 nucleotides are TGTGCCACCAGTGATCTACTAGCGGGGGGCCCCGATACGCAGTATTTT. The encoded protein is CATSDLLAGGPDTQYF. This sequence joins TRBV24-1 and TRBJ2-3; 12 bases map to TRBD2. The CDR3 runs to 16 residues. V lost 3 bases and J lost 6; bases outside the gene matches: 6. Per germline, CDR1 KGHDR and CDR2 SFDVKD.